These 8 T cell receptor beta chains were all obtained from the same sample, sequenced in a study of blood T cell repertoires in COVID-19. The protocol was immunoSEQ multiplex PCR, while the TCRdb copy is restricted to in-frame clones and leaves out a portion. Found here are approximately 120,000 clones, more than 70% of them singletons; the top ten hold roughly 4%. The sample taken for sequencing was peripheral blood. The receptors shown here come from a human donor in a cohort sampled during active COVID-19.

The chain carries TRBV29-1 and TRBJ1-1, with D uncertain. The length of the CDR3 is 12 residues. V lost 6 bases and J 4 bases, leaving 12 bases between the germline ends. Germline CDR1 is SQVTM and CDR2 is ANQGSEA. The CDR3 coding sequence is TGCAGCGTGTCGTCGGGAGGCACTGAAGCTTTCTTT. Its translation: CSVSSGGTEAFF.

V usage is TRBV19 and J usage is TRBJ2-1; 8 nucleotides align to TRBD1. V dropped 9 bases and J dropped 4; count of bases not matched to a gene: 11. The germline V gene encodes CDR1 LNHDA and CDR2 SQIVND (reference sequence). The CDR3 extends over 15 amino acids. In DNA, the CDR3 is TGTGCCAGCGGGGGTGACAGGGGAATTTACAATGAGCAGTTCTTC. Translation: CASGGDRGIYNEQFF.

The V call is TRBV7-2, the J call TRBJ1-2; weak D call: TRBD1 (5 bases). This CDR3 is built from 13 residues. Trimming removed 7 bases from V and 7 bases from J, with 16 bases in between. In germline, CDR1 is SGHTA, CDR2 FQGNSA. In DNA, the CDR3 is TGTGCCAGCACCTCCCGGGAGGGGATTGGCTACACCTTC. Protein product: CASTSREGIGYTF.

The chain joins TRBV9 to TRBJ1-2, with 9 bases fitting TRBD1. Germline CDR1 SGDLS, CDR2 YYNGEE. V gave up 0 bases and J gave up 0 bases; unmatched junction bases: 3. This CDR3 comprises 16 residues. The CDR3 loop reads CASSVGRTGANYGYTF. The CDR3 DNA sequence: TGTGCCAGCAGCGTAGGAAGGACAGGGGCTAACTATGGCTACACCTTC.

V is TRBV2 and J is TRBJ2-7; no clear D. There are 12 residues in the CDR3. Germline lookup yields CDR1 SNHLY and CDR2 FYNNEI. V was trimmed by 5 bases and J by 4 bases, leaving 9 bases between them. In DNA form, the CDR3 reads TGTGCCAGCAGTTGGCGGATATACGAGCAGTACTTC. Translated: CASSWRIYEQYF.

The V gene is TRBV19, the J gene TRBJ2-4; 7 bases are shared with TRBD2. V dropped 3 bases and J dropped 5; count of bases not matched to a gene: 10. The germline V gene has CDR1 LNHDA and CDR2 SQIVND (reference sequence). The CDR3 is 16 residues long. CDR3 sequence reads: CASSISGGGIQNIQYF. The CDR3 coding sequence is TGTGCCAGTAGTATCTCTGGGGGGGGGATCCAAAACATTCAGTACTTC.

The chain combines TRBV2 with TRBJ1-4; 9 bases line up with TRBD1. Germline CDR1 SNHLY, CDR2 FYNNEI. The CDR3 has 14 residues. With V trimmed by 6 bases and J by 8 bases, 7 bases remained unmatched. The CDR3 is CASSAGQGGEKLFF. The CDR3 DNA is TGTGCCAGCAGCGCGGGACAGGGAGGGGAAAAACTGTTTTTT.

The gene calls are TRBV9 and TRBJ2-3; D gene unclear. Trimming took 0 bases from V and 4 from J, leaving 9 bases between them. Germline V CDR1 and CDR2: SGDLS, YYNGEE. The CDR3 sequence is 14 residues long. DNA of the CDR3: TGTGCCAGCAGCGTAGCGGCTAGTCCAGATACGCAGTATTTT. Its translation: CASSVAASPDTQYF.